The following is a TCR beta chain sequence with its context. No cognate antigen has been identified for it. No much larger clonotype is one base removed from it; base qualities were not supplied. This specimen belongs to a study of chemoradiotherapy in HPV16-positive cancers (dated 2022 in TCRdb). Study-level background: Using functional T-cell assays on cells from a couple of HPV16-positive patients, the researchers defined candidate HPV-specific T-cell clones and common TCR motifs. The study set out to ask whether T-cell immunity against the HPV oncoproteins E6 and E7 changes over the course of chemoradiotherapy and whether that immunity affects survival. The candidate HPV-specific TCRs and motifs were then tracked in TCR repertoires from roughly 86 patients with HPV-related cancers. What the work shows at the level of the full study, not this receptor alone: Improved recurrence-free survival in HPV16-positive patients was associated with expansion of HPV-responsive T cells during chemoradiotherapy. Expansion of candidate HPV-specific clones and E7-related TCR motifs was observed in the tumor microenvironment during treatment, whereas no such expansion was observed for non-HPV-specific T cells. Only two HPV16-positive patients were used to derive the functional definition of HPV-specific T cells, and the survival association was reported for HPV16-positive patients.

Library prep was done by the immunoSEQ multiplex PCR assay. TCRdb took over this immuneACCESS table, retaining in-frame rearrangements with V and J assigned. Such tables are incomplete; in checked studies, under half of the missing clones stem from an unresolved V gene, and the remainder is unexplained. For this sample there are 36,000 or so clones; over 75% appear just once. Clones ranked in the top ten supply 3% to 4% of the sample. Repertoires were sampled repeatedly over the course of chemoradiotherapy, so clonal expansion could be followed in the tumor microenvironment. The material sequenced was blood, taken from a patient who underwent chemoradiotherapy. This TCR was sampled from a human donor with HPV-associated anogenital cancer.

The nucleotides read TGTGCCAGCAGCTTAGGGAGCGGGGGGCCATTCAACGAGCAGTACTTC. Its translation is CASSLGSGGPFNEQYF. This chain joins TRBV7-2 to TRBJ2-7, with 9 junctional bases fitting TRBD2. From cysteine to phenylalanine, the CDR3 is 16 amino acids long. Only the CDR3 portion is preserved as DNA: 48 bases, with reading frame beginning at the first base. V loses 1 base at its end and J loses 5 bases; junction bases beyond the gene matches: 9. Looking up the germline V gene yields CDR1 SGHTA and CDR2 FQGNSA.